This T cell receptor beta chain was captured by sequencing in a study of T cell repertoires in cytomegalovirus infection. In TCRdb, the reads were re-called with MiXCR into one record per CDR3 protein. Here the sample spans just under 550,000 distinct CDR3 sequences, around 27% being singletons. The CDR3 sequence is 14 residues long. The V gene's germline CDR1 is LNHDA and CDR2 SQIVND (reference sequence). Germline trimming cut 2 bases from V and 3 bases from J; bases unmatched to any gene: 3. This clonotype has a handful of counts. V and J are TRBV19 and TRBJ1-1, with 7 bases fitting TRBD1. This TCR came from a human donor in good health (CMV status not recorded). Some clones in this sample may be carry-over from other donors' samples. The sequenced sample consisted of PBMCs. The CDR3 region has the DNA TGTGCCAGTAGTATACGAGGGGGCGACACTGAAGCTTTCTTT. Its translation: CASSIRGGDTEAFF.